This TCR beta chain appears in the sequencing data of a study of cytomegalovirus exposure and HLA in healthy donors. Study-wide background: Unique TCR beta sequences numbering about 100 million came from about 179 million T cells in an earlier analysis.

Study conclusions and caveats: Researchers had no immune exposure information except CMV serostatus available.

The PCR contained 60 Vbeta and 13 Jbeta primers. The assay was immunoSEQ multiplex PCR, and TCRdb's table has in-frame clones only and misses some. This sample yields 100,000 to 120,000 clones, of which about 80% are seen a single time; approximately 5% belongs to the top ten. Comments on this clone: Its antigen is currently unknown.

The clonotype comes from a woman in her twenties or thirties in good health and CMV-seropositive. Sequencing input: PBMCs.

The CDR3 sequence: CASGLSQTDRGGYEQYF. The CDR3 DNA sequence: TGTGCTAGTGGTTTGTCCCAAACAGACAGGGGTGGTTACGAGCAGTACTTC. The gene calls are TRBV12-5 and TRBJ2-7; TRBD1 agrees at 8 bases. Germline CDR1 reads LGHNT; CDR2 reads FRNRAP. The V gene end was trimmed by 2 bases and the J gene end by 4 bases; junction bases not matched to a gene: 13. This CDR3 comprises 17 residues.